This entry is about one T cell receptor (beta chain). Per the original data handling: Estimation of nucleated cell counts relied on the amplification of reference gene primers. The method was immunoSEQ multiplex PCR; TCRdb's version includes in-frame clones alone and lacks a portion of them. The V and J calls and clone size are taken from that table; D and trimming were inferred from the DNA. Altogether 200,000 or so clones are present, 84% being singletons, with the ten largest covering roughly 4.6%. V shed 0 bases and J shed 1 base, with 10 bases lying between them. The CDR3 covers 15 residues. Germline V gene lookup returns CDR1 SGHKS and CDR2 YYEKEE (reference sequence). The data originate from a study of blood T cell repertoires in COVID-19. Study in general: COVID-19 samples collected from the United States, Italy and Spain covered acute and convalescent phases. Nucleic acid was either cDNA or gDNA, and it came from T cells, B-cell-depleted T cells, or PBMCs.

Source material: peripheral blood. The V gene is TRBV5-5, the J gene TRBJ1-1, with D perhaps TRBD1 (6 bases). The TCR sequence derives from a woman aged 70-85 years with active or convalescent COVID-19. The CDR3 is CASSLVWTANTEAFF. The CDR3 nucleotides read TGTGCCAGCAGCTTGGTGTGGACAGCGAACACTGAAGCTTTCTTT.